One sample yielded the 30 T cell receptor beta chains listed below, sequenced in a study of blood T cell repertoires in COVID-19. The method was immunoSEQ multiplex PCR; TCRdb's version includes in-frame clones alone and lacks a portion of them. The sample consists of roughly 300,000 clones, 90% of them appearing once. The sample taken for sequencing was PBMCs or T cells enriched from blood (not recorded which). The receptors derive from a woman in her thirties who had recovered from COVID-19.

The chain links TRBV5-6 to TRBJ2-1, with 7 nucleotides matching TRBD2. V lost 1 base and J lost 2; bases outside the gene matches: 9. CDR1 SGHDT and CDR2 YYEEEE come from the germline V gene. The CDR3 has 17 residues. CDR3 nucleotide sequence: TGTGCCAGCAGCTTGCTGATAACGGGGGGACCCTACAATGAGCAGTTCTTC. This translates into CASSLLITGGPYNEQFF.

Worth noting for this clone: A read error may account for a junction end that differs from germline. The gene calls are TRBV7-2 and TRBJ1-2; D is unresolved. CDR1 is SGHTA, CDR2 FQGNSA, per germline. This CDR3 is built from 13 residues. CDR3 protein: CASSLAEFYGYTF. CDR3 sequence (DNA): TGTGCCAGCAGCCTAGCTGAGTTCTATGGCTACACCTTC.

The chain joins TRBV15 to TRBJ2-1; 9 nucleotides agree with TRBD2. This CDR3 region has 14 residues. CDR1 and CDR2 from the germline V gene are LNHNV and YYDKDF (reference sequence). Germline trimming cut 9 bases from V and 5 bases from J; bases unmatched to any gene: 8. This chain's CDR3 is CATWTSEGDNEQFF. The CDR3 DNA reads TGTGCCACGTGGACTAGCGAAGGGGACAATGAGCAGTTCTTC.

This chain connects TRBV4-1 to TRBJ1-5; possibly TRBD1 for D (6 bases). The CDR3 runs 15 residues. V gave up 1 base and J gave up 6 bases, with 13 bases separating them. CDR1 and CDR2 from the germline V gene are MGHRA and YSYEKL. The CDR3 protein is CASSQGLGTRQPQHF. CDR3 nucleotide sequence: TGCGCCAGCAGCCAAGGGCTAGGGACACGTCAGCCCCAGCATTTT.

The chain is built from TRBV19 and TRBJ1-5, with 11 positions matching TRBD1. In germline, CDR1 is LNHDA, CDR2 SQIVND (reference sequence). CDR3 length equals 16 residues. The junction had 11 bases not matched to a gene; V was cut back by 6 bases and J by 7 bases. The CDR3 loop is CASSPLADRGQQPQHF. CDR3 DNA: TGTGCCAGTAGCCCATTAGCGGACAGGGGGCAACAGCCCCAGCATTTT.

The V gene is TRBV18, the J gene TRBJ2-1; 9 positions match TRBD2. CDR3 length: 15 residues. Germline-derived CDR1 and CDR2 are KGHSH and LQKENI. Trimming at V came to 3 bases and at J to 4 bases, leaving 4 bases not matched to a gene. The CDR3 nucleotides read TGTGCCAGCTCACCCACTAGCGGGCTTTACAATGAGCAGTTCTTC. Amino acid sequence: CASSPTSGLYNEQFF.

This clone was observed a handful of times. This chain links TRBV15 with TRBJ2-5; the match to TRBD2 covers 7 bases. The CDR3 consists of 17 residues. V gave up 0 bases and J gave up 2 bases; unmatched junction bases: 9. CDR1 is LNHNV and CDR2 is YYDKDF in the germline V gene (reference sequence). CDR3 amino acids: CATSRDFWVGGQETQYF. Written as DNA, the CDR3 is TGTGCCACCAGCAGAGATTTTTGGGTCGGGGGGCAAGAGACCCAGTACTTC.

CDR3 sequence: CASSLDQGQPYNEQFF. The CDR3 nucleotides read TGCGCCAGCAGCTTGGACCAAGGACAGCCCTACAATGAGCAGTTCTTC. This chain uses TRBV5-1 with TRBJ2-1; D is perhaps TRBD1 (6 bases). Looked up from germline, CDR1 is SGHRS and CDR2 is YFSETQ. V shed 0 bases and J shed 2 bases, with 12 bases lying between them. This CDR3 is built from 16 residues.

The chain is built from TRBV7-9 and TRBJ2-7, with a weak D call TRBD2 (5 bases). V lost 5 bases and J 0 bases, leaving 11 bases between the germline ends. CDR1 is SEHNR, CDR2 FQNEAQ, per germline (reference sequence). The CDR3 is 14 residues long. The CDR3 bases are TGTGCCAGCAGCCTAGGACTGAGCTCCTACGAGCAGTACTTC. It is translated as CASSLGLSSYEQYF. Full variable domain (missing parts from reference TRBV7-9 and TRBJ2-7): DTGVSQNPRHKITKRGQNVTFRCDPISEHNRLYWYRQTLGQGPEFLTYFQNEAQLEKSRLLSDRFSAERPKGSFSTLEIQRTEQGDSAMYLCASSLGLSSYEQYFGPGTRLTVT.

The chain carries TRBV5-1 and TRBJ2-7; no clear D. This CDR3 has 13 amino acids. Germline CDR1 is SGHRS and CDR2 is YFSETQ. V was cut by 1 base and J by 5 bases, with 10 bases left in between. The CDR3 DNA sequence: TGCGCCAGCAGCTTGCAGGCGAGAGACGAGCAGTACTTC. The encoded protein is CASSLQARDEQYF.

This chain links TRBV2 with TRBJ2-1; D is perhaps TRBD2 (6 bases). From germline, CDR1 is SNHLY and CDR2 FYNNEI. V was trimmed by 7 bases and J by 10 bases, leaving 11 bases between them. There are 11 residues in the CDR3. The CDR3 reads CASTGGWEQFF. CDR3 nucleotides: TGTGCCAGCACCGGGGGTTGGGAGCAGTTCTTC.

This clone has only one observation. The genes are TRBV28 and TRBJ2-7; 7 bases agree with TRBD2. Germline CDR1 is MDHEN and CDR2 is SYDVKM. The CDR3 runs 14 residues. Trimming removed 10 bases from V and 6 bases from J; junction bases left unmatched: 15. CDR3 sequence reads: CAIFERGREGEQYF. The CDR3 nucleotides are TGTGCCATCTTTGAAAGGGGCAGGGAGGGCGAGCAGTACTTC.

This clone has just one count. V is TRBV6-2 or TRBV6-3 and J is TRBJ1-5; D possibly corresponds to TRBD1 (5 bases). Germline CDR1 is MNHEY and CDR2 is SVGEGT. V gave up 0 bases and J gave up 7 bases, with 16 bases separating them. The CDR3 consists of 16 residues. The CDR3 coding sequence is TGTGCCAGCAGTTACTCCCAGGGAGGTTCAGGACAGCCCCAGCATTTT. It yields the protein CASSYSQGGSGQPQHF.

This chain links TRBV5-6 with TRBJ2-5; TRBD1 agrees at 8 bases. The V and J ends lost 3 bases and 5 bases, in that order; junction bases with no gene match: 12. The CDR3 spans 16 residues. Germline V gene sequence: CDR1 SGHDT, CDR2 YYEEEE. CDR3 protein: CASSSWTGNPKETQYF. DNA of the CDR3: TGTGCCAGCAGCTCTTGGACAGGGAATCCAAAGGAGACCCAGTACTTC. Full variable domain (missing parts from reference TRBV5-6 and TRBJ2-5): DAGVTQSPTHLIKTRGQQVTLRCSPKSGHDTVSWYQQALGQGPQFIFQYYEEEERQRGNFPDRFSGHQFPNYSSELNVNALLLGDSALYLCASSSWTGNPKETQYFGPGTRLLVL.

This chain joins TRBV24-1 and TRBJ2-2; TRBD1 matches at 8 bases. This CDR3 region has 18 residues. The germline gives CDR1 KGHDR, CDR2 SFDVKD. V dropped 1 base and J dropped 0; count of bases not matched to a gene: 6. The CDR3: CATSDFTRQGSNTGELFF. The CDR3 nucleotides read TGTGCCACCAGTGATTTCACCCGACAGGGGTCGAACACCGGGGAGCTGTTTTTT.

The rearrangement joins TRBV29-1 to TRBJ2-7, with a possible D match to TRBD1 (5 bases). V dropped 3 bases and J dropped 7 bases, with 13 bases sitting between them. CDR1 is SQVTM and CDR2 is ANQGSEA in the germline V gene. This CDR3 contains 12 residues. In DNA form, the CDR3 reads TGCAGCGTTGATGGGGCAGGGAAGGAGCAGTACTTC. Its protein is CSVDGAGKEQYF.

As for this clone: The limits of the CDR3 on the DNA are not certain, so only TCRdb's listed CDR3 is given. The chain employs TRBV12-2 and TRBJ2-1; the table's TRBD2 call for D was not verified on the DNA. TRBV12-2 constitutes a pseudogene. The CDR3 has 15 amino acids, counting both end residues. CDR3 region: CASRLVWGAGNEQFF.

This sequence joins TRBV19 and TRBJ1-4; D perhaps matches TRBD1 (6 bases). V lost 3 bases and J lost 8, with 16 bases in between. Germline CDR1 and CDR2: LNHDA and SQIVND (reference sequence). There are 15 residues in the CDR3. The DNA of the CDR3 is TGTGCCAGTAGTATCAACAGGGTAGTCGGAGAAAAACTGTTTTTT. The encoded protein is CASSINRVVGEKLFF.

The V call is TRBV4-3, the J call TRBJ2-1; 8 bases align to TRBD2. This CDR3 contains 17 residues. The V gene's germline CDR1 is LGHNA and CDR2 YSLEER. V shed 0 bases and J 3 bases; nucleotides not matched to a gene: 7. CDR3 loop: CASSQDLLAEIYNEQFF. The CDR3 DNA sequence: TGCGCCAGCAGCCAAGATCTACTAGCGGAGATCTACAATGAGCAGTTCTTC.

The rearrangement uses TRBV19 and TRBJ1-1, with 9 bases that match TRBD1. V lost 6 bases to trimming and J lost 11 bases; unmatched junction nucleotides: 10. Germline CDR1 is LNHDA and CDR2 is SQIVND (reference sequence). CDR3 length: 13 residues. The CDR3 bases are TGTGCCAGTAGCCAAACGACAGGGGGATTGGCTTTCTTT. It translates to CASSQTTGGLAFF.

The gene calls are TRBV5-1 and TRBJ2-1, with TRBD2 matching over 10 bases. This CDR3 region has 14 residues. V lost 0 bases, J lost 8 bases, and 2 bases stayed unmatched. Germline V CDR1 and CDR2: SGHRS, YFSETQ. CDR3 residues: CASSLGGLADEQFF. The CDR3 nucleotides read TGCGCCAGCAGCTTGGGTGGACTAGCGGATGAGCAGTTCTTC.

This clone was counted a few times. The chain carries TRBV19 and TRBJ1-2; D uncertain. This CDR3 comprises 14 residues. From germline, CDR1 is LNHDA and CDR2 SQIVND (reference sequence). With 7 bases removed from V and 0 bases from J, the gap between germline ends came to 12 bases. The CDR3: CASNDGGSNYGYTF. The CDR3 DNA reads TGTGCCAGTAACGATGGCGGGTCTAACTATGGCTACACCTTC. Combining the CDR3 with reference TRBV19 and TRBJ1-2 gives the whole variable domain DGGITQSPKYLFRKEGQNVTLSCEQNLNHDAMYWYRQDPGQGLRLIYYSQIVNDFQKGDIAEGYSVSREKKESFPLTVTSAQKNPTAFYLCASNDGGSNYGYTFGSGTRLTVV.

The chain couples TRBV21-1 to TRBJ2-7; the table's D gene call, TRBD2, was not cross checked with the DNA. TRBV21-1 is classified as a pseudogene. This CDR3 contains 15 residues. CDR3 DNA sequence: TGTGCCAGCAGCAAAACCCAGCGGGAGACCTACGAGCAGTACTTC. Translation: CASSKTQRETYEQYF.

The CDR3 DNA is TGTGCCAGTAGTGGCGGGGAGTCCTCCTACAATGAGCAGTTCTTC. This encodes CASSGGESSYNEQFF. V gene TRBV19 combines with J gene TRBJ2-1, with D perhaps matching TRBD2 (6 bases). Germline values: CDR1 LNHDA, CDR2 SQIVND (reference sequence). The CDR3 is 15 amino acids. The V and J ends lost 5 bases and 0 bases respectively, with 11 bases between them.

The J gene is TRBJ2-5, the V gene TRBV5-1; tentatively, D is TRBD2 (5 bases). The CDR3 loop spans 14 amino acids. In germline, CDR1 is SGHRS, CDR2 YFSETQ. With 4 bases removed from V and 1 base from J, the gap between germline ends came to 11 bases. The CDR3 DNA reads TGCGCCAGCAGCCCCCCCAGCGGCCAAGAGACCCAGTACTTC. Encoded protein: CASSPPSGQETQYF.

This clone has a single count. The V and J genes are TRBV29-1 and TRBJ2-3; possible D gene TRBD1, 8 bases. Per germline, CDR1 SQVTM and CDR2 ANQGSEA. Trimming took off 6 bases at V and 1 base at J, with 17 bases between the two ends. This CDR3 spans 15 amino acids. DNA for the CDR3: TGCAGCGTACAGGGGGGGATATTACGCACAGATACGCAGTATTTT. Amino acids: CSVQGGILRTDTQYF.

This clone was seen just once. V and J are TRBV9 and TRBJ2-7, with 14 bases matching TRBD2. Germline trimming cut 3 bases from V and 2 bases from J; bases unmatched to any gene: 1. Germline CDR1 and CDR2: SGDLS and YYNGEE. The CDR3 has 15 residues. In DNA form, the CDR3 reads TGTGCCAGCAGCGCGACTAGCGGGAGGGCCTACGAGCAGTACTTC. Its translation: CASSATSGRAYEQYF.

This clone was found once. This chain links TRBV5-6 with TRBJ1-4, with 8 positions matching TRBD1. V was clipped by 0 bases and J by 7 bases; unmatched bases: 5. CDR3 length equals 15 residues. CDR1 SGHDT and CDR2 YYEEEE come from the germline V gene. The DNA for the CDR3 is TGTGCCAGCAGCTTGGGACAGGGGAAATCTGAAAAACTGTTTTTT. Translated, it gives CASSLGQGKSEKLFF.

The chain uses TRBV24-1 and TRBJ2-2; 8 bases map to TRBD2. This CDR3 comprises 16 residues. V shed 3 bases and J 8 bases; nucleotides not matched to a gene: 10. Germline V gives CDR1 KGHDR, CDR2 SFDVKD. The CDR3: CATSDNRLAWTGELFF. CDR3 nucleotides: TGTGCCACCAGTGATAACCGACTAGCGTGGACGGGGGAGCTGTTTTTT.

This sequence joins TRBV5-1 and TRBJ2-7, with a possible D match to TRBD1 (6 bases). Germline V gene sequence: CDR1 SGHRS, CDR2 YFSETQ. This CDR3 region has 14 residues. Trimming cost V 2 bases and J 4 bases, with 13 bases left between them. CDR3 residues: CASSLGGAMYEQYF. Written as DNA, the CDR3 is TGCGCCAGCAGCTTAGGGGGAGCCATGTACGAGCAGTACTTC. Variable domain in full (rest from reference TRBV5-1 and TRBJ2-7): KAGVTQTPRYLIKTRGQQVTLSCSPISGHRSVSWYQQTPGQGLQFLFEYFSETQRNKGNFPGRFSGRQFSNSRSEMNVSTLELGDSALYLCASSLGGAMYEQYFGPGTRLTVT.